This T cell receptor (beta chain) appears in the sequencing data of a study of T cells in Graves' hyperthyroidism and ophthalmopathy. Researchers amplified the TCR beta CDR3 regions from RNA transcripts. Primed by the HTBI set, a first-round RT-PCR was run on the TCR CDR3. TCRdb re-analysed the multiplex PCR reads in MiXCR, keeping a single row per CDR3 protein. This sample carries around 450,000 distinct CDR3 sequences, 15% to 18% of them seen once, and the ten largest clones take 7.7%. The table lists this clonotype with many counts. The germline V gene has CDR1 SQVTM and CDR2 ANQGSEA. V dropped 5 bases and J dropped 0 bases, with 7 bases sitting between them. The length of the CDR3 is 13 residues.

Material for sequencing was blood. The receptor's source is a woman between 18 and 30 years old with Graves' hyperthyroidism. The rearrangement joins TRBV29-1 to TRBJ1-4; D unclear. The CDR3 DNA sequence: TGCAGCGTTCGGACGCCAACTAATGAAAAACTGTTTTTT. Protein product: CSVRTPTNEKLFF.